This TCR beta chain derives from a study of PD-L1 blockade in urothelial cancer. Study in general: Males with bladder-origin urothelial cancer made up about 90% of the roughly 29 patients. Blood was evaluated 3 weeks (second dose) and 6 weeks after therapy began. Study results and caveats: Tumor-linked clones in blood grew more by 3 weeks in durable-benefit patients.

The sample's time point: pretreatment peripheral blood. Sampling of each patient yielded between 1 and 8 specimens, collected pretreatment and on-treatment. Profiling relied on immunoSEQ multiplex PCR, and the TCRdb table lists in-frame clones only, not all of them. The table includes 130,000 or so clones, roughly 84% detected once. A note on this clone: The antigen is not known.

The source of this sequence is a man over 45 with urothelial cancer. Specimen: PBMCs, collected around atezolizumab (anti-PD-L1) treatment.

CDR3: CASSVDLRGDTQYF. The CDR3 DNA follows: TGTGCCAGCAGCGTAGACCTCAGGGGGGATACGCAGTATTTT. The chain employs TRBV9 and TRBJ2-3; TRBD1 aligns across 7 bases. The CDR3 length is 14 residues. Germline CDR1 SGDLS, CDR2 YYNGEE. V lost 0 bases, J lost 6 bases, and 4 bases stayed unmatched.